This TCR beta chain came from a study of human T cells and chemical hapten exposure. Trimming cost V 3 bases and J 11 bases; bases outside gene matches: 9. The CDR3 spans 13 residues. Germline V CDR1 and CDR2: SGHTA, FQGTGA. Only a few counts were recorded for this clonotype. Stated time point: pre-sensitization, week 0. Noted treatment: therapeutic diphenylcyclopropenone sensitization with weekly scalp DPC. TCRdb reprocessed the RACE reads via MiXCR and lists one record per CDR3 protein. The table lists about 260,000 distinct CDR3 sequences, 7.5% to 9% of them singletons. The specimen comprised whole blood, sampled in connection with sensitization to the hapten diphenylcyclopropenone (DPC). V is TRBV7-3 and J is TRBJ1-1; 7 bases are shared with TRBD1. The TCR was taken from a woman aged 40 to 49 with alopecia areata. Some clones in this sample may be carry-over from other donors' samples. The DNA of the CDR3 is TGTGCCAGCAGCTTGGGACCGGGACAGAGGGCTTTCTTT. Its translation: CASSLGPGQRAFF.